This note documents a single TCR beta chain sequence. Its matching antigen is unknown. Preparation of the TCRbeta library involved a method that used unique molecular identifiers. TCRdb used MiXCR to reprocess the PCR reads, holding one entry per CDR3 protein. This table has 500,000 to 750,000 distinct CDR3 sequences, over 25% appearing once. The data were taken from a study of T-cell reconstitution after alpha-beta-depleted transplantation in children. The CDR3 is 15 residues long. From germline, CDR1 is SGHTA and CDR2 FQGNSA. V was pared by 5 bases and J by 4 bases, with 6 bases of the junction left unmatched. Broader study findings: Surviving recipient T cells and intrathymic progenitors accounted for some patients' high TCRbeta diversity at day 60. Newly generated T cells supplied most T-cell counts and diversity one year post-transplant. Expanded graft clones numbering several hundred reportedly gave rise to alpha-beta T cells about two months after transplant.

The rearrangement links TRBV7-2 to TRBJ2-7; TRBD2 agrees at 12 bases. The specimen was PBMCs, collected before TCRalphabeta/CD19-depleted stem cell transplant. The sequence was collected from a boy under two years old with Wiskott-Aldrich syndrome, due to receive a stem cell transplant. CDR3 nucleotide sequence: TGTGCCAGCAGCAGCGCTAGCGGGAGGGGATACGAGCAGTACTTC. Translation gives CASSSASGRGYEQYF.